Listed here is a single T cell receptor beta chain. The antigen remains unidentified. V was shortened by 5 bases and J by 4 bases, with 14 bases between the two germline ends. The CDR3 is 13 residues long. In germline, CDR1 is GTSNPN, CDR2 SVGIG (reference sequence). The PCR ran on 60 Vbeta and 13 Jbeta primers. Clones were read by immunoSEQ multiplex PCR, and TCRdb kept only the in-frame ones, dropping some. Of 100,000 to 150,000 clones in the sample, roughly 70% are singletons; the top ten hold approximately 3.8%. The source of the sample is a study of cytomegalovirus exposure and HLA in healthy donors. Notes on the study in general: DRB1 showed the most TCR associations and HLA-C the fewest in a later analysis, as rates varied by HLA locus.

Material: PBMCs. The genes are TRBV30 and TRBJ1-1; D perhaps matches TRBD1 (5 bases). The clonotype was recovered from a man under 40 in good health and CMV-seronegative. CDR3 loop: CAWEGVSVTEAFF. CDR3 DNA: TGTGCCTGGGAAGGGGTTTCAGTCACTGAAGCTTTCTTT.